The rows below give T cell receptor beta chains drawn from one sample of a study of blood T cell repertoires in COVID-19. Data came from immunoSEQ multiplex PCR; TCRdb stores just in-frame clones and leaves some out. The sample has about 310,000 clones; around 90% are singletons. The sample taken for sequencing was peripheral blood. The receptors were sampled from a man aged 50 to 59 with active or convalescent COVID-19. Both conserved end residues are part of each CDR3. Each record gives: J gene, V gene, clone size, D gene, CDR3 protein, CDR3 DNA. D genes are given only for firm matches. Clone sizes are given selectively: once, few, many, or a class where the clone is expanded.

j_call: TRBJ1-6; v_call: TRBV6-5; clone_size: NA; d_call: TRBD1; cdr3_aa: CASTSGTGLNSPLHF; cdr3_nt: TGTGCCAGCACCTCCGGGACAGGGCTCAATTCACCCCTCCACTTT
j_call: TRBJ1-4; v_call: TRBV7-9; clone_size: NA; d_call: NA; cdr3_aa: CASSLARTQATNEKLFF; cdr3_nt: TGTGCCAGCAGCTTAGCGCGCACCCAGGCAACTAATGAAAAACTGTTTTTT
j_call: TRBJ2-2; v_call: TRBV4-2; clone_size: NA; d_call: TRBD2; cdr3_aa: CASSPRTSGYDGELFF; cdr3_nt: TGTGCCAGCAGCCCTCGGACTAGCGGGTATGACGGGGAGCTGTTTTTT
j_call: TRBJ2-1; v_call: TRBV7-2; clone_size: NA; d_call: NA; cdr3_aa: CASSLVWGVAYNEQFF; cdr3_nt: TGTGCCAGCAGCTTAGTATGGGGAGTCGCCTACAATGAGCAGTTCTTC
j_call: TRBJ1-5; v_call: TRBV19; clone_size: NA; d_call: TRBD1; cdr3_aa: CASRNLQGVLADQPQHF; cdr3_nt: TGTGCCAGCCGGAACTTACAGGGGGTCCTAGCCGATCAGCCCCAGCATTTT
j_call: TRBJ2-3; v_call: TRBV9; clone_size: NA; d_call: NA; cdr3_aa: CASSAQGIPDTQYF; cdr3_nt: TGTGCCAGCAGCGCACAGGGCATCCCAGATACGCAGTATTTT
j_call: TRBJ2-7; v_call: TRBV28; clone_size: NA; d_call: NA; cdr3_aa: CASVGGFIVEQYF; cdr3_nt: TGTGCCAGCGTAGGAGGGTTTATAGTCGAGCAGTACTTC
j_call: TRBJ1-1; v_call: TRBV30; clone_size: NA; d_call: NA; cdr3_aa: CAWSAGADTEAFF; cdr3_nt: TGTGCCTGGAGTGCAGGGGCGGACACTGAAGCTTTCTTT
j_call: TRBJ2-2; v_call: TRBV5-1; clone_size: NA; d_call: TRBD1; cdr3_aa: CASNMDRGGTGELFF; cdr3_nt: TGCGCCAGCAACATGGACAGGGGAGGCACCGGGGAGCTGTTTTTT
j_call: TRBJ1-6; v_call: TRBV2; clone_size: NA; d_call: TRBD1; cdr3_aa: CASTIGQGSQSPLHF; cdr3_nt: TGTGCCAGCACCATCGGACAGGGTAGTCAATCACCCCTCCACTTT
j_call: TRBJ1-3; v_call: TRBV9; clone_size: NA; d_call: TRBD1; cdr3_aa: CASSPVQGAAGNTIYF; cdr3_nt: TGTGCCAGCAGTCCAGTCCAGGGGGCTGCTGGAAACACCATATATTTT
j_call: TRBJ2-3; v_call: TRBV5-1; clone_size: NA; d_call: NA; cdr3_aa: CASREQGSTDTQYF; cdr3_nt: TGCGCCAGCAGGGAACAGGGTAGCACAGATACGCAGTATTTT
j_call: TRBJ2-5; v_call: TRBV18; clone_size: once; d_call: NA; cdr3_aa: CASLREQGGNQETQYF; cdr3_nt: TGTGCCAGCTTACGAGAACAGGGGGGGAACCAAGAGACCCAGTACTTC
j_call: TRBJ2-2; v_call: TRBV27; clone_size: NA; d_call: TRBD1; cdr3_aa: CASSPGQGATGELFF; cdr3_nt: TGTGCCAGCAGCCCGGGACAGGGGGCCACCGGGGAGCTGTTTTTT
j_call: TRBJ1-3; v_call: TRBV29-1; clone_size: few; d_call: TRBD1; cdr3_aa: CSVANDRDGNTIYF; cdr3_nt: TGCAGCGTCGCAAATGACAGGGATGGAAACACCATATATTTT
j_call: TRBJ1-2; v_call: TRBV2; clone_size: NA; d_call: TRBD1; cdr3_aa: CASSEATGVSGYTF; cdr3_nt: TGTGCCAGCAGTGAAGCGACAGGGGTTAGCGGCTACACCTTC
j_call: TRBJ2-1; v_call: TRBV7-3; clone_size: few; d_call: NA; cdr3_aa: CASSPRLVDEQFF; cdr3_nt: TGTGCCAGCAGCCCCCGTTTAGTCGATGAGCAGTTCTTC
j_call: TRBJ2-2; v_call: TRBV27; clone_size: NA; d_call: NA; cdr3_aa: CASSPGTRRGTGELFF; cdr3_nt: TGTGCCAGCAGTCCCGGGACCCGGAGGGGCACCGGGGAGCTGTTTTTT
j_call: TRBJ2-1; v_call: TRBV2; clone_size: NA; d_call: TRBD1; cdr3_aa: CASGLDRGSYNEQFF; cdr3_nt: TGTGCCAGCGGGCTTGACAGGGGTTCCTACAATGAGCAGTTCTTC
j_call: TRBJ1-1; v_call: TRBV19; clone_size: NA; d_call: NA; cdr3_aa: CASRQEGEAFF; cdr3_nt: TGTGCCAGTCGTCAGGAGGGTGAAGCTTTCTTT
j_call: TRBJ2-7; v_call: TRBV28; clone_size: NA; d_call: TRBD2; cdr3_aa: CASIGTSVYEQYF; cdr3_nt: TGTGCCAGCATCGGGACTAGCGTCTACGAGCAGTACTTC
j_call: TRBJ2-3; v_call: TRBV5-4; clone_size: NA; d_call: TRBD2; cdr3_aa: CASSKGTSGYRDTQYF; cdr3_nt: TGTGCCAGCAGCAAAGGGACTAGCGGGTACAGAGATACGCAGTATTTT
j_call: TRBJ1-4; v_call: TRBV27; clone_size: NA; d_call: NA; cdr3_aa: CASGLDSLNEKLFF; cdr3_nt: TGTGCCAGCGGCTTGGACAGCTTAAATGAAAAACTGTTTTTT
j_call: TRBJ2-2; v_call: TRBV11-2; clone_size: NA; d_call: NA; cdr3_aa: CASSLSENMELFF; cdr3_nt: TGTGCCAGCAGCTTAAGCGAAAACATGGAGCTGTTTTTT
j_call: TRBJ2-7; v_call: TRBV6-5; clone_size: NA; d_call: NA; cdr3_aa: CASNVGSRGTYEQYF; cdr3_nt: TGTGCCAGCAACGTAGGATCTAGGGGCACCTACGAGCAGTACTTC
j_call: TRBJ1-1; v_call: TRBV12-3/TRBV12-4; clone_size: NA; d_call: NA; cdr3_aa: CASSLSQGAFF; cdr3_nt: TGTGCCAGCAGTTTGAGTCAGGGTGCTTTCTTT
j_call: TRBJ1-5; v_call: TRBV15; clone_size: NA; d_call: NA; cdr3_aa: CATSRAAGYQPQHF; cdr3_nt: TGTGCCACCAGCAGAGCAGCAGGGTATCAGCCCCAGCATTTT
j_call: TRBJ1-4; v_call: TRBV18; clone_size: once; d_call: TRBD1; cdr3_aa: CASSPGTARNEKLFF; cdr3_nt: TGTGCCAGCTCACCCGGGACAGCTAGGAATGAAAAACTGTTTTTT
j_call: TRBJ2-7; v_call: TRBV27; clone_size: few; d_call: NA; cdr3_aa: CASSLSVPTSSYEQYF; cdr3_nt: TGTGCCAGCAGTTTATCGGTCCCAACGAGCTCCTACGAGCAGTACTTC
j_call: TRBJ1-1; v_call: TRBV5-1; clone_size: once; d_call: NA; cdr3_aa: CASSFPTGTGTEAFF; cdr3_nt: TGCGCCAGCAGCTTTCCTACAGGGACCGGTACTGAAGCTTTCTTT
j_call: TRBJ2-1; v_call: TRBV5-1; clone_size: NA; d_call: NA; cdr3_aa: CASTLGNPWGDEQFF; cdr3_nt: TGCGCCAGCACCCTGGGGAACCCTTGGGGGGATGAGCAGTTCTTC
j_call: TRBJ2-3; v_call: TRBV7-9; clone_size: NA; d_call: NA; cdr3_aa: CACRLSDTQYF; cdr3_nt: TGTGCCTGCCGACTCTCAGATACGCAGTATTTT
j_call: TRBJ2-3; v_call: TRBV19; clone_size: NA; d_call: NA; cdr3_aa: CASSPEGVRQYF; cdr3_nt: TGTGCCAGTAGCCCCGAGGGGGTAAGGCAGTATTTT
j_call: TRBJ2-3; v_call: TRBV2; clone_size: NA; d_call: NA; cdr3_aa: CASNWRGSTDTQYF; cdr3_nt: TGTGCCAGCAATTGGCGAGGGAGCACAGATACGCAGTATTTT
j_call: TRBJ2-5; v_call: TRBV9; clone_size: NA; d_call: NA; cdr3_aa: CASSAGVQETQYF; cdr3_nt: TGTGCCAGCAGCGCGGGGGTTCAAGAGACCCAGTACTTC
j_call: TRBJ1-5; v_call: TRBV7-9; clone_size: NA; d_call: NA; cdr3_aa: CASSFTSNQPQHF; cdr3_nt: TGTGCCAGCAGCTTCACAAGCAATCAGCCCCAGCATTTT
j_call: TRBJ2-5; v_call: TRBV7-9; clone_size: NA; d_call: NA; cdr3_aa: CASSLGGIGETQYF; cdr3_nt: TGTGCCAGCAGCTTAGGAGGGATAGGAGAGACCCAGTACTTC
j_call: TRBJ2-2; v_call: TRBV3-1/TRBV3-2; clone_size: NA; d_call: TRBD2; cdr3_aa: CASSQGDYHSTGELFF; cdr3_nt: TGTGCCAGCAGCCAAGGGGACTACCATTCCACCGGGGAGCTGTTTTTT
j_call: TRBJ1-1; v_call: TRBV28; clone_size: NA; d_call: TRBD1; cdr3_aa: CASSRYRGTEAFF; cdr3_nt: TGTGCCAGCAGCCGCTACAGGGGCACTGAAGCTTTCTTT
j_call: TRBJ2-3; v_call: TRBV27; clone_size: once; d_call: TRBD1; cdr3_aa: CASSSPGQVGDTQYF; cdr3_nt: TGTGCCAGCAGTTCCCCCGGACAGGTAGGAGATACGCAGTATTTT
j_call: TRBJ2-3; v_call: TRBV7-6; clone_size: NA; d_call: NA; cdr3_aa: CASSLAGIYTDTQYF; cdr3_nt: TGTGCCAGCAGCTTGGCGGGAATTTACACAGATACGCAGTATTTT
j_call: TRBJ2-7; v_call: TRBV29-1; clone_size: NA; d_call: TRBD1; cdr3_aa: CSVDPGQGTHEQYF; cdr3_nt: TGCAGCGTCGACCCGGGACAGGGTACCCACGAGCAGTACTTC
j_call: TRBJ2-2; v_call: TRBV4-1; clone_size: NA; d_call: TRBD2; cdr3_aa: CASSQDLSGGVNTGELFF; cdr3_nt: TGCGCCAGCAGCCAAGATCTTAGCGGGGGGGTGAACACCGGGGAGCTGTTTTTT